This entry features one T cell receptor beta chain sequence. This entry belongs to a study of blood T cell repertoires in COVID-19. Produced via immunoSEQ multiplex PCR; TCRdb's table is partial and in-frame only. The table records roughly 500,000 clones, 75% to 90% of them present only once. Trimming shortened V by 1 base and J by 4 bases, and 13 bases separated the two germline ends. The CDR3 spans 16 residues. Germline V gene lookup returns CDR1 KGHSH and CDR2 LQKENI. The sample taken for sequencing was peripheral blood. The chain recombines TRBV18 with TRBJ2-2; D not certain. The receptor comes from a man between 18 and 29 years old with COVID-19, enrolled during active disease. The CDR3 bases are TGTGCCAGCTCACCACTTATTAGTCGCCGCACCGGGGAGCTGTTTTTT. Translation gives CASSPLISRRTGELFF.